This TCR beta chain emerged from a study of response to subunit inactivated influenza vaccine. TCRdb re-derived calls from the RT-PCR reads in MiXCR, one entry per CDR3 protein. The sample includes some 540,000 distinct CDR3 sequences, under 30% of them seen just once. At least ten counts were recorded for this clonotype. The V end lost 5 bases, the J end lost 0 bases, and 8 bases lay between the germline ends. The germline V gene encodes CDR1 LGHDT and CDR2 YNNKEL (reference sequence). CDR3 size: 13 residues. The same sample was also studied in work on T cells expressing NK-cell markers. This second report adds: 5'RACE template switching with UMIs produced the TCR beta cDNA. Seven sequenced donors out of eight were HCMV-seropositive, one seronegative. Several of the experiments relied on an anti-gamma-delta TCR antibody so that only alpha-beta TCR T cells were sorted. Of CD8+ T cells, about 1.0-7.5% belonged to dominant NKG2C+ clonotypes in several donors. In several donors, dominant clonotypes made up roughly 28.3-65% of CD3+CD56-NKG2C+ cells.

This specimen was CD4+ T cells sorted from PBMCs, taken 11 to 12 days after vaccination. The TCR sequence derives from a man between 50 and 59 years old who received an inactivated influenza vaccine. The chain joins TRBV3-1 to TRBJ2-7, with no clear D. The CDR3 is CASSDTSSYEQYF. CDR3 nucleotides: TGTGCCAGCAGCGATACTTCCTCCTACGAGCAGTACTTC.